Listed below are T cell receptor beta chains from one sample, sequenced in a study. One entry per CDR3 protein results from TCRdb running MiXCR on the 5' RACE reads. The sample holds over 50,000 distinct CDR3 sequences, around 30% seen once. The specimen sequenced was tumor-infiltrating naive CD4+ T cells sorted from the breast tumor. The receptors stem from a female donor with breast cancer. Both conserved end residues are part of each CDR3. D genes are given only for firm matches. The listing skips clone size in some rows; elsewhere it reads once, few, many or a size class.

D gene: NA; J gene: TRBJ2-5; clone size: many; V gene: TRBV9; CDR3 DNA: TGTGCCAGCAGCGTTAGTGGAGCCCAAGAGACCCAGTACTTC; CDR3 protein: CASSVSGAQETQYF
D gene: NA; J gene: TRBJ2-1; clone size: few; V gene: TRBV29-1; CDR3 DNA: TGCAGCGTGGTTTACTACAATGAGCAGTTCTTC; CDR3 protein: CSVVYYNEQFF
D gene: NA; J gene: TRBJ1-4; clone size: NA; V gene: TRBV7-9; CDR3 DNA: TGTGCCAGCAGCTCCAGACGGGGGAGTGAAAAACTGTTTTTT; CDR3 protein: CASSSRRGSEKLFF
D gene: NA; J gene: TRBJ2-1; clone size: NA; V gene: TRBV28; CDR3 DNA: TGTGCCAGCAGTTCTCCAGATTACAATGAGCAGTTCTTC; CDR3 protein: CASSSPDYNEQFF
D gene: TRBD2; J gene: TRBJ2-3; clone size: few; V gene: TRBV4-1; CDR3 DNA: TGCGCCAGCAGCCAGCTAGCGGGGGGGCCAGATACGCAGTATTTT; CDR3 protein: CASSQLAGGPDTQYF
D gene: NA; J gene: TRBJ2-5; clone size: few; V gene: TRBV28; CDR3 DNA: TGTGCCAGCAGTTCCTCACATTTGGGCGCGGGAAGGGGAGGGACCCAGTACTTC; CDR3 protein: CASSSSHLGAGRGGTQYF
D gene: TRBD1; J gene: TRBJ1-2; clone size: NA; V gene: TRBV6-5; CDR3 DNA: TGTGCCGGCAGTGAAGCAAAGACAGGGGCTGGGGGCTACACCTTC; CDR3 protein: CAGSEAKTGAGGYTF
D gene: NA; J gene: TRBJ1-5; clone size: NA; V gene: TRBV12-3/TRBV12-4; CDR3 DNA: TGTGCCAGCAGCAACAGGGAAGGACAGCCCCAGCATTTT; CDR3 protein: CASSNREGQPQHF
D gene: NA; J gene: TRBJ2-1; clone size: NA; V gene: TRBV18; CDR3 DNA: TGTGCCAGCTCACCACAGGGGTTCACCTACAATGAGCAGTTCTTC; CDR3 protein: CASSPQGFTYNEQFF
D gene: NA; J gene: TRBJ1-1; clone size: many; V gene: TRBV29-1; CDR3 DNA: TGCAGCGCCCAACAGTTTAGCACTGAAGCTTTCTTT; CDR3 protein: CSAQQFSTEAFF
D gene: TRBD2; J gene: TRBJ2-7; clone size: few; V gene: TRBV12-3/TRBV12-4; CDR3 DNA: TGTGCCAGCAGTTTAGGAGCGGGAGTCTACGAGCAGTACTTC; CDR3 protein: CASSLGAGVYEQYF
D gene: TRBD1; J gene: TRBJ1-1; clone size: few; V gene: TRBV20-1; CDR3 DNA: TGCAGTGCTAGGGAGGGGGCAGGAACGAACACTGAAGCTTTCTTT; CDR3 protein: CSAREGAGTNTEAFF
D gene: TRBD2; J gene: TRBJ2-5; clone size: NA; V gene: TRBV5-4; CDR3 DNA: TGTGCCAGCAGCGCAGCGGGGAGAGAGACCCAGTACTTC; CDR3 protein: CASSAAGRETQYF
D gene: TRBD1; J gene: TRBJ2-7; clone size: few; V gene: TRBV3-1; CDR3 DNA: TGTGCCAGCAGCCGCAAGTCGGTCGCGATTGGGACAGGGAGCTACGAGCAGTACTTC; CDR3 protein: CASSRKSVAIGTGSYEQYF
D gene: TRBD1; J gene: TRBJ1-1; clone size: few; V gene: TRBV29-1; CDR3 DNA: TGCAGCGTTGAACAAGGGACAGCGTATGAAGCTTTCTTT; CDR3 protein: CSVEQGTAYEAFF
D gene: NA; J gene: TRBJ2-7; clone size: NA; V gene: TRBV28; CDR3 DNA: TGTGCCAGCAGTTTACGGGGACTCGACTACGAGCAGTACTTC; CDR3 protein: CASSLRGLDYEQYF
D gene: TRBD1; J gene: TRBJ2-2; clone size: NA; V gene: TRBV27; CDR3 DNA: TGTACCAGCAGCTGGGACAGGGGAACCGGGGAGCTGTTTTTT; CDR3 protein: CTSSWDRGTGELFF
D gene: NA; J gene: TRBJ2-1; clone size: NA; V gene: TRBV10-3; CDR3 DNA: TGTGCCATCAAGTCCCGGAATGAGCAGTTCTTC; CDR3 protein: CAIKSRNEQFF
D gene: NA; J gene: TRBJ2-1; clone size: few; V gene: TRBV7-9; CDR3 DNA: TGTGCCAGCAGCTTCAGGCTGGGGGCGCCCAGTGAGCAGTTCTTC; CDR3 protein: CASSFRLGAPSEQFF
D gene: NA; J gene: TRBJ2-7; clone size: few; V gene: TRBV27; CDR3 DNA: TGTGCCAGCAGTCAGAGCTCTGCCGAGCAGTACTTC; CDR3 protein: CASSQSSAEQYF
D gene: NA; J gene: TRBJ1-1; clone size: NA; V gene: TRBV14; CDR3 DNA: TGTGCCAGCAGCCAAGGGTCCAGAGACACTGAAGCTTTCTTT; CDR3 protein: CASSQGSRDTEAFF
D gene: NA; J gene: TRBJ2-4; clone size: NA; V gene: TRBV7-2; CDR3 DNA: TGTGCCAGCAGCCAAAGGCCGCCGGGACTCCTATTAGCCAAAAACATTCAGTACTTC; CDR3 protein: CASSQRPPGLLLAKNIQYF
D gene: NA; J gene: TRBJ1-2; clone size: many; V gene: TRBV7-8; CDR3 DNA: TGTGCCAGCAGCGCAGCAGAGGGAGGCTACACCTTC; CDR3 protein: CASSAAEGGYTF
D gene: TRBD2; J gene: TRBJ2-3; clone size: few; V gene: TRBV7-6; CDR3 DNA: TGTGCCAGCAGCTTAGGGACTAGCGGCACAGATACGCAGTATTTT; CDR3 protein: CASSLGTSGTDTQYF
D gene: TRBD1; J gene: TRBJ1-1; clone size: NA; V gene: TRBV5-1; CDR3 DNA: TGCGCCAGCAGTAATGGACAGGCGTTCATGAACACTGAAGCTTTCTTT; CDR3 protein: CASSNGQAFMNTEAFF
D gene: TRBD2; J gene: TRBJ2-1; clone size: NA; V gene: TRBV7-9; CDR3 DNA: TGTGCCAGCAGCCTAATCAGCGGGAGTTACTACAATGAGCAGTTCTTC; CDR3 protein: CASSLISGSYYNEQFF
D gene: NA; J gene: TRBJ2-6; clone size: NA; V gene: TRBV6-5; CDR3 DNA: TGTGCCAGCAGCCCGGCGTGGGGTTCGTCTGAAGCCAACGTCCTGACTTTC; CDR3 protein: CASSPAWGSSEANVLTF
D gene: TRBD1; J gene: TRBJ2-3; clone size: few; V gene: TRBV3-1; CDR3 DNA: TGTGCCAGCAGCGACACACCGGGACAGAGCACAGATACGCAGTATTTT; CDR3 protein: CASSDTPGQSTDTQYF
D gene: NA; J gene: TRBJ2-1; clone size: many; V gene: TRBV6-1; CDR3 DNA: TGTGCCAGCAGTGAAGGGCCAGGGGACCCCTACAATGAGCAGTTCTTC; CDR3 protein: CASSEGPGDPYNEQFF
D gene: NA; J gene: TRBJ2-1; clone size: NA; V gene: TRBV5-1; CDR3 DNA: TGCGCCAGCAGCTTGATTGGCCCTATGACCTCCGGGCAGTTCTTC; CDR3 protein: CASSLIGPMTSGQFF
D gene: NA; J gene: TRBJ1-1; clone size: many; V gene: TRBV12-3/TRBV12-4; CDR3 DNA: TGTGCCAGCATTCGGAGCGGACCCATGCCGATTGTAGACACTGAAGCTTTCTTT; CDR3 protein: CASIRSGPMPIVDTEAFF
D gene: NA; J gene: TRBJ2-1; clone size: few; V gene: TRBV11-2; CDR3 DNA: TGTGCCAGCAGCTTAGAAAGTTCGCTCACCTCCTACAATGAGCAGTTCTTC; CDR3 protein: CASSLESSLTSYNEQFF
D gene: TRBD2; J gene: TRBJ2-1; clone size: NA; V gene: TRBV7-3; CDR3 DNA: TGTGCCAGCGGCCCCCTCCTAGCGGGGGCAAACAATGAGCAGTTCTTC; CDR3 protein: CASGPLLAGANNEQFF
D gene: NA; J gene: TRBJ2-2; clone size: NA; V gene: TRBV4-2; CDR3 DNA: TGTGCCAGCAGCCAAGATCGTCCTGGGGGCATCGCCGGGGAGCTGTTTTTT; CDR3 protein: CASSQDRPGGIAGELFF
D gene: TRBD1; J gene: TRBJ1-5; clone size: few; V gene: TRBV3-1; CDR3 DNA: TGTGCCAGCAGCCAAACGACAGGGGGAAGACAGCCCCAGCATTTT; CDR3 protein: CASSQTTGGRQPQHF
D gene: TRBD1; J gene: TRBJ1-6; clone size: NA; V gene: TRBV20-1; CDR3 DNA: TGCAGTGCTAGAGGACAGGGCGGCAATTCACCCCTCCACTTT; CDR3 protein: CSARGQGGNSPLHF
D gene: NA; J gene: TRBJ1-1; clone size: NA; V gene: TRBV5-1; CDR3 DNA: TGCGCCAGCAGCTTGAGGGGCGGACAGGAAGCTTTCTTT; CDR3 protein: CASSLRGGQEAFF
D gene: NA; J gene: TRBJ2-5; clone size: few; V gene: TRBV5-1; CDR3 DNA: TGCGCCAGCAGCCTACAGGGGAGGAAAGAAGAGACCCAGTACTTC; CDR3 protein: CASSLQGRKEETQYF
D gene: NA; J gene: TRBJ1-5; clone size: NA; V gene: TRBV10-3; CDR3 DNA: TGTGCCATCAGTGAGGCAGGGAATCAGCCCCAGCATTTT; CDR3 protein: CAISEAGNQPQHF